Following are 28 T cell receptor beta chains from one sample sequenced in a study of blood T cell repertoires in COVID-19. The repertoire was sequenced with immunoSEQ multiplex PCR; TCRdb's copy has only in-frame clones and lacks some. The table has 70,000 or so clones, approximately 80% seen once; the top ten hold about 2.5%. Specimen: peripheral blood. Receptors were obtained from a man older than 75 with active or convalescent COVID-19.

This sequence joins TRBV3-1 (or the pseudogene TRBV3-2) and TRBJ2-2; D is undetermined. Germline CDR1 and CDR2: LGHDT and YNNKEL (reference sequence). The CDR3 has 13 amino acids. Trimming took off 2 bases at V and 3 bases at J, with 4 bases between the two ends. CDR3 region: CASSQRDTGELFF. In DNA, the CDR3 is TGTGCCAGCAGCCAAAGAGACACCGGGGAGCTGTTTTTT.

As DNA, the CDR3 is TGTGCCAGCAGCAACGACAGGGGTGGTAGGGGCTACACCTTC. Protein sequence: CASSNDRGGRGYTF. The chain combines TRBV6-6 with TRBJ1-2, with TRBD1 identical over 8 bases. Germline values: CDR1 MNHNY, CDR2 SVGAGI (reference sequence). This CDR3 has 14 residues. J gave up 8 bases and V 6 bases, and 11 bases lay outside the gene matches.

The chain joins TRBV4-1 to TRBJ2-5; D gene ambiguous. Germline CDR1 reads MGHRA; CDR2 reads YSYEKL. V dropped 0 bases and J dropped 5 bases, with 13 bases sitting between them. CDR3 length: 15 residues. CDR3 in amino acids: CASSQDEAARETQYF. CDR3 in DNA: TGCGCCAGCAGCCAAGATGAGGCCGCCCGGGAGACCCAGTACTTC.

The table lists this clone with a count of one. This chain links TRBV4-1 with TRBJ2-5; TRBD2 matches at 16 bases. The junction had 8 bases not matched to a gene; V was cut back by 0 bases and J by 4 bases. Germline V CDR1 and CDR2: MGHRA, YSYEKL. The CDR3 length is 19 residues. The CDR3: CASSQDRGTSGGAGETQYF. CDR3 sequence (DNA): TGCGCCAGCAGCCAAGATCGAGGGACTAGCGGGGGGGCCGGAGAGACCCAGTACTTC.

The rearrangement uses TRBV4-1 and TRBJ1-5, with TRBD1 matching 7 bases. This CDR3 spans 15 amino acids. The germline CDR1 and CDR2 sequences are MGHRA and YSYEKL. After removal of 2 bases from V and 3 bases from J, the junction contained 4 bases not matched to a gene. CDR3 in DNA: TGCGCCAGCAGCCAACGGGACAGCTACAATCAGCCCCAGCATTTT. It yields the protein CASSQRDSYNQPQHF.

The chain links TRBV9 to TRBJ1-4, with 8 nucleotides matching TRBD1. This CDR3 is 15 amino acids long. Germline V gene data show CDR1 as SGDLS and CDR2 as YYNGEE. V shed 4 bases and J 7 bases; nucleotides not matched to a gene: 9. The CDR3 DNA reads TGTGCCAGCAGCACCTGGACAGGGTTTGGTGAAAAACTGTTTTTT. Encoded protein: CASSTWTGFGEKLFF.

The chain links TRBV19 to TRBJ1-4; D is uncertain. V dropped 3 bases and J dropped 7 bases, with 18 bases sitting between them. CDR3 length: 16 residues. In germline, CDR1 is LNHDA, CDR2 SQIVND (reference sequence). CDR3 DNA: TGTGCCAGTAGTATCAACCGGGGTGAACGGCCTGAAAAACTGTTTTTT. This encodes CASSINRGERPEKLFF.

The rearrangement uses TRBV6-1 and TRBJ2-1, with TRBD2 matching 9 bases. Germline V gene data show CDR1 as MNHNS and CDR2 as SASEGT. J was trimmed by 11 bases and V by 1 base; bases with no gene match: 9. This CDR3 contains 15 residues. The DNA of the CDR3 is TGTGCCAGCAGTGAAGGGGTAGCGGGAGTGTTCCAGCAGTTCTTC. Residues: CASSEGVAGVFQQFF.

The V gene is TRBV11-3, the J gene TRBJ2-1, with TRBD2 matching over 11 bases. Trimming at V came to 7 bases and at J to 4 bases, leaving 6 bases not matched to a gene. Germline-derived CDR1 and CDR2 are SGHNT and YENEEA. There are 15 residues in the CDR3. This CDR3 is CASNHRLAGYNEQFF. CDR3 nucleotide sequence: TGTGCCAGCAACCACAGACTAGCGGGATACAATGAGCAGTTCTTC.

This chain uses TRBV14 with TRBJ1-2; D not certain. V lost 4 bases, J lost 2 bases, and 8 bases lay in between. This CDR3 region has 13 residues. Per germline, CDR1 SGHDN and CDR2 FVKESK. The CDR3 coding sequence is TGTGCCAGCAGCCCCTCGGGGAACTATGGCTACACCTTC. It is translated as CASSPSGNYGYTF.

The chain couples TRBV7-9 to TRBJ2-7; no clear D gene. CDR3 length: 14 residues. V was pared by 6 bases and J by 1 base, with 13 bases between. Germline loops: CDR1 SEHNR, CDR2 FQNEAQ (reference sequence). The DNA for the CDR3 is TGTGCCAGCAGTCCCGTCCGAGGTTCCTACGAGCAGTACTTC. Protein: CASSPVRGSYEQYF. Looking up the rest from reference TRBV7-9 and TRBJ2-7 gives the full variable domain: DTGVSQNPRHKITKRGQNVTFRCDPISEHNRLYWYRQTLGQGPEFLTYFQNEAQLEKSRLLSDRFSAERPKGSFSTLEIQRTEQGDSAMYLCASSPVRGSYEQYFGPGTRLTVT.

The chain employs TRBV28 and TRBJ1-2; 7 nucleotides align to TRBD1. The V segment lost 3 bases and the J segment 5 bases; nucleotides outside the gene matches: 3. The CDR3 covers 13 residues. From germline, CDR1 is MDHEN and CDR2 SYDVKM. The CDR3 region is CASSLTGPYGYTF. Written as DNA, the CDR3 is TGTGCCAGCAGTTTGACAGGGCCTTATGGCTACACCTTC.

The chain uses TRBV27 and TRBJ1-2; tentatively, D is TRBD1 (6 bases). V was clipped by 6 bases and J by 0 bases, with 8 bases between them. The CDR3 contains 13 residues. Looked up from germline, CDR1 is MNHEY and CDR2 is SMNVEV (reference sequence). Written as DNA, the CDR3 is TGTGCCAGCAGGGGGGCGACTAACTATGGCTACACCTTC. It is translated as CASRGATNYGYTF.

This chain joins TRBV19 and TRBJ2-2; 7 bases are shared with TRBD1. The ends lost 3 bases at V and 4 bases at J; junction bases unmatched: 8. CDR3 size: 16 residues. Germline loops: CDR1 LNHDA, CDR2 SQIVND (reference sequence). The CDR3 DNA reads as TGTGCCAGTAGTATCCCAGGGGGAATGAGCACCGGGGAGCTGTTTTTT. Amino acid sequence: CASSIPGGMSTGELFF.

CDR3 loop: CASQITTNEKLFF. Written as DNA, the CDR3 is TGTGCCAGCCAGATAACAACTAATGAAAAACTGTTTTTT. V gene TRBV2 combines with J gene TRBJ1-4; D not certain. The CDR3 consists of 13 residues. CDR1 and CDR2 (germline): SNHLY, FYNNEI. Between the trimmed V and J ends, which lost 8 bases and 0 bases, there was a span of 7 bases.

The V and J genes are TRBV9 and TRBJ1-3, with D possibly being TRBD1 (6 bases). This CDR3 has 17 amino acids. The germline gives CDR1 SGDLS, CDR2 YYNGEE. The ends were cut back, 0 bases at V and 0 bases at J, with 13 bases in the middle. The CDR3 nucleotides read TGTGCCAGCAGCGTAGCGTCAGGGGCCATCTCTGGAAACACCATATATTTT. It translates to CASSVASGAISGNTIYF.

The chain employs TRBV12-5 and TRBJ1-2; no definite D call. Germline V gene lookup returns CDR1 LGHNT and CDR2 FRNRAP. The V gene lost 4 bases and the J gene lost 7 bases, with 10 bases spanning the gap. The CDR3 is made up of 12 amino acids. CDR3 residues: CASGSLISGYTF. In DNA form, the CDR3 reads TGTGCTAGTGGTTCACTCATAAGTGGCTACACCTTC.

This rearrangement joins TRBV6-5 to TRBJ1-5; D uncertain. Germline values: CDR1 MNHEY, CDR2 SVGAGI. This CDR3 is built from 15 residues. V gave up 7 bases and J gave up 4 bases, with 17 bases separating them. CDR3 nucleotide sequence: TGTGCCAGCACCGACCCTCCAGGCGTTAATCAGCCCCAGCATTTT. Residues: CASTDPPGVNQPQHF.

V gene TRBV4-1 combines with J gene TRBJ1-2; D may be TRBD1 (5 bases). The CDR3 totals 15 residues. V was trimmed by 2 bases and J by 8 bases, leaving 18 bases between them. The germline CDR1 and CDR2 sequences are MGHRA and YSYEKL. The CDR3 DNA reads TGCGCCAGCAGCCAATCACGACAGCAGGTTACCGGCTACACCTTC. Translation: CASSQSRQQVTGYTF.

The gene calls are TRBV2 and TRBJ2-3, with unresolved D. The CDR3 is 13 amino acids. V was pared by 2 bases and J by 1 base, with 4 bases between. CDR1 is SNHLY and CDR2 is FYNNEI in the germline V gene. CDR3 sequence reads: CASSELGTDTQYF. The CDR3 DNA sequence: TGTGCCAGCAGTGAACTAGGCACAGATACGCAGTATTTT.

The chain couples TRBV20-1 to TRBJ2-3, with 7 nucleotides matching TRBD2. The CDR3 has 13 amino acids. After removal of 3 bases from V and 6 bases from J, the junction contained 6 bases not matched to a gene. Germline V gives CDR1 DFQATT, CDR2 SNEGSKA (reference sequence). In nucleotides, the CDR3 is TGCAGTGCTAGTAGCGGGCCCCGGGATACGCAGTATTTT. It codes for CSASSGPRDTQYF.

J is TRBJ1-4 and V is TRBV4-2, with D unclear. Deletions cut 1 base from V and 5 bases from J, with 14 bases between. The CDR3 totals 16 residues. Germline-derived CDR1 and CDR2 are LGHNA and YNFKEQ. CDR3 protein: CASSQGEPGENEKLFF. In DNA, the CDR3 is TGTGCCAGCAGCCAAGGTGAACCCGGGGAGAATGAAAAACTGTTTTTT.

The table lists this clone with a count of one. This sequence joins TRBV30 and TRBJ1-5, with 10 bases fitting TRBD1. V was pared by 5 bases and J by 11 bases, with 9 bases of the junction left unmatched. Germline-derived CDR1 and CDR2 are GTSNPN and SVGIG (reference sequence). CDR3 length: 13 residues. The CDR3 coding sequence is TGTGCCTGGGATGGGACAGGGGCGATCGCCCAGCATTTT. It encodes CAWDGTGAIAQHF.

The rearrangement links TRBV15 to TRBJ2-5, with 8 bases lining up with TRBD2. The V gene's germline CDR1 is LNHNV and CDR2 YYDKDF (reference sequence). Trimming at V came to 3 bases and at J to 7 bases, leaving 10 bases not matched to a gene. The CDR3 has 15 residues. CDR3 DNA sequence: TGTGCCACCAGCAGGTCCGGGAGGGCCGAGTGGACCCAGTACTTC. Encoded protein: CATSRSGRAEWTQYF.

This chain connects TRBV7-6 to TRBJ2-1; D gene unclear. Germline-derived CDR1 and CDR2 are SGHVS and FNYEAQ. Trimming pared 1 base from V and 7 bases from J, leaving 14 bases between. This CDR3 region has 15 residues. CDR3 nucleotide sequence: TGTGCCAGCAGCTTAGGCGGAGCTAAAAAAAATGAGCAGTTCTTC. It translates to CASSLGGAKKNEQFF.

V and J are TRBV6-6 and TRBJ2-4, with D perhaps TRBD2 (5 bases). V was clipped by 7 bases and J by 5 bases, with 12 bases between them. This CDR3 comprises 13 residues. Germline values: CDR1 MNHNY, CDR2 SVGAGI (reference sequence). CDR3 in amino acids: CASTPPGENIQYF. The CDR3 region has the DNA TGTGCCAGCACCCCGCCCGGGGAAAACATTCAGTACTTC.

J is TRBJ2-3 and V is TRBV30, with D unclear. The length of the CDR3 is 14 residues. Germline V gene sequence: CDR1 GTSNPN, CDR2 SVGIG (reference sequence). V dropped 5 bases and J dropped 0 bases, with 12 bases sitting between them. The DNA for the CDR3 is TGTGCCTGGTCAAGAGACTCTAGCACAGATACGCAGTATTTT. Its protein product is CAWSRDSSTDTQYF.

The V and J genes are TRBV6-1 and TRBJ2-5; no clear D gene. Deletions cut 2 bases from V and 4 bases from J, with 11 bases between. The CDR3 length is 14 residues. Per germline, CDR1 MNHNS and CDR2 SASEGT. The CDR3 region has the DNA TGTGCCAGCAGTGAACAGGCAGGCCCAGAGACCCAGTACTTC. It specifies CASSEQAGPETQYF.